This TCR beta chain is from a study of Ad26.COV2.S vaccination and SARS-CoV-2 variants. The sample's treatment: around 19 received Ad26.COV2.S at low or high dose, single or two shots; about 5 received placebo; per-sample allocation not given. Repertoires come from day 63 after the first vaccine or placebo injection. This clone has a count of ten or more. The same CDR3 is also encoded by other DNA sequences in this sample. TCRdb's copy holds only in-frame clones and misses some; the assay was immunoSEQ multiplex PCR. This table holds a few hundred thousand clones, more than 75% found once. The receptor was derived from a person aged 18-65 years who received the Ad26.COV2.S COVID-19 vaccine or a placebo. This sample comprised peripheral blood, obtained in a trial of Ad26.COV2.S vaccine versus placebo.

The CDR3 sequence: CASSPTGTGELFF. In DNA, the CDR3 is TGTGCCAGCAGCCCTACGGGCACCGGGGAGCTGTTTTTT. The chain employs TRBV7-3 and TRBJ2-2; no clear D. The CDR3 sequence is 13 residues long. Trimming pared 5 bases from V and 4 bases from J, leaving 8 bases between. CDR1 and CDR2 (germline): SGHTA, FQGTGA.